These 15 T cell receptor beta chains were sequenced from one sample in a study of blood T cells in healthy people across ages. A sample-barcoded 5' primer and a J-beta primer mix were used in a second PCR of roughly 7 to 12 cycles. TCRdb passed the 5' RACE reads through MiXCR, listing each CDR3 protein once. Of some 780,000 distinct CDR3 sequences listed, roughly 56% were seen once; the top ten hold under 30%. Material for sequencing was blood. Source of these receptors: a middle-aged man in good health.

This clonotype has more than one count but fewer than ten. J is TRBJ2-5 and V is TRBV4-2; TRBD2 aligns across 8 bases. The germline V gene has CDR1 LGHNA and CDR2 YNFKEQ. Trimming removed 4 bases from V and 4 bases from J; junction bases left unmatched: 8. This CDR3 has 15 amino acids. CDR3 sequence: CASSRAGVAGETQYF. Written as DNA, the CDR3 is TGTGCCAGCAGCCGAGCGGGGGTGGCGGGAGAGACCCAGTACTTC.

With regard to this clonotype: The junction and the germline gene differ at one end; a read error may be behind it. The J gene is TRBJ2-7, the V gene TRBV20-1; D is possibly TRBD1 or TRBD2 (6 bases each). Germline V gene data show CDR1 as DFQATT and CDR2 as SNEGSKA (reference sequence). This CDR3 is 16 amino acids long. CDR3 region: CSVRDLTGRWTYEQYF. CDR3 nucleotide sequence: TGCAGTGTTAGAGATCTAACAGGGAGGTGGACCTACGAGCAGTACTTC.

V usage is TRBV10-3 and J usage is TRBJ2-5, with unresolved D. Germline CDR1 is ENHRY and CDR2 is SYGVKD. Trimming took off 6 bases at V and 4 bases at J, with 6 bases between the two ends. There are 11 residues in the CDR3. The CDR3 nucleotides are TGTGCCATCAGCTTAGGAGAGACCCAGTACTTC. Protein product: CAISLGETQYF.

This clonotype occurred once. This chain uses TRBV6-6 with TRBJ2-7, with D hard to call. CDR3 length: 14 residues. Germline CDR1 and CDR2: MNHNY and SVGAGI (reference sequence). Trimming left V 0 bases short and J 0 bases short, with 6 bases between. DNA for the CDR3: TGTGCCAGCAGTTACTCGCTGAGCTCCTACGAGCAGTACTTC. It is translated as CASSYSLSSYEQYF.

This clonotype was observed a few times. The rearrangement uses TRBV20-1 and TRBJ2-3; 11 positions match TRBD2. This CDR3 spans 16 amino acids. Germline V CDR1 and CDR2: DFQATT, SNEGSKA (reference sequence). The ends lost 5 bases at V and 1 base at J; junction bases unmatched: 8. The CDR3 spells CSASLAGGRGTDTQYF. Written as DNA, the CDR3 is TGCAGTGCTTCTCTAGCGGGAGGTCGCGGCACAGATACGCAGTATTTT.

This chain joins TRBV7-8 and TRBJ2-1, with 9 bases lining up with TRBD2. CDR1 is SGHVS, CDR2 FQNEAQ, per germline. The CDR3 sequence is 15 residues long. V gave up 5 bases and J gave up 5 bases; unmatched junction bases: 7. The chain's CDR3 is CASSPSGRLNNEQFF. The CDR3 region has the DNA TGTGCCAGCAGCCCCAGCGGGAGGCTTAACAATGAGCAGTTCTTC.

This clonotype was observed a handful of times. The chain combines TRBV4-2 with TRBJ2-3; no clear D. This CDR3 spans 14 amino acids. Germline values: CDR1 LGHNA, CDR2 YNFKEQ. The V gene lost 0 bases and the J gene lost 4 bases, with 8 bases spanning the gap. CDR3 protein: CASSQERGADTQYF. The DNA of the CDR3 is TGTGCCAGCAGCCAAGAACGAGGTGCAGATACGCAGTATTTT.

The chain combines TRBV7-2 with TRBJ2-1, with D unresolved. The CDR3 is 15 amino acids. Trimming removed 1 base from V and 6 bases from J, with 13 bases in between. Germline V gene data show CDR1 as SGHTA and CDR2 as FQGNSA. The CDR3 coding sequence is TGTGCCAGCAGCTTAGGTCCGGTCACTATCAATGAGCAGTTCTTC. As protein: CASSLGPVTINEQFF.

CDR3 amino acids: CASSQDGGGTADRRGSGANVLTF. The CDR3 region has the DNA TGTGCCAGCAGCCAAGATGGGGGCGGGACAGCCGACCGAAGAGGCTCTGGGGCCAACGTCCTGACTTTC. The chain has TRBV4-2 and TRBJ2-6, with D maybe TRBD1 (7 bases). V was pared by 0 bases and J by 0 bases, with 27 bases between. The germline gives CDR1 LGHNA, CDR2 YNFKEQ. The CDR3 loop spans 23 amino acids.

The CDR3 loop reads CASSQDWNEQFF. CDR3 coding DNA: TGTGCCAGCAGCCAAGACTGGAATGAGCAGTTCTTC. This chain joins TRBV14 and TRBJ2-1; no definite D call. CDR1 and CDR2 (germline): SGHDN, FVKESK. CDR3 size: 12 residues. Trimming pared 0 bases from V and 7 bases from J, leaving 4 bases between. The complete variable domain, with remaining parts taken from reference TRBV14 and TRBJ2-1, reads EAGVTQFPSHSVIEKGQTVTLRCDPISGHDNLYWYRRVMGKEIKFLLHFVKESKQDESGMPNNRFLAERTGGTYSTLKVQPAELEDSGVYFCASSQDWNEQFFGPGTRLTVL.

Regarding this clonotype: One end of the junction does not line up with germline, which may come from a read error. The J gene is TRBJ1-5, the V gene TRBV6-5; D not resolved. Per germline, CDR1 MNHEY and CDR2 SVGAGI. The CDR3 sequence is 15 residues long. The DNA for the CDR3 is TGTGCCAGCAGCTACTCGAACGATGGGGATCAGCCCCAGCATTTT. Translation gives CASSYSNDGDQPQHF.

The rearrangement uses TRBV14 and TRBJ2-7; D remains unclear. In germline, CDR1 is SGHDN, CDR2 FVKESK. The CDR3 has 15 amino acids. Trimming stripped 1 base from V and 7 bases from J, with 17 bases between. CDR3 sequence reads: CASSQASSAVAEQYF. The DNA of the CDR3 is TGTGCCAGCAGCCAAGCCTCGTCGGCAGTTGCGGAGCAGTACTTC.

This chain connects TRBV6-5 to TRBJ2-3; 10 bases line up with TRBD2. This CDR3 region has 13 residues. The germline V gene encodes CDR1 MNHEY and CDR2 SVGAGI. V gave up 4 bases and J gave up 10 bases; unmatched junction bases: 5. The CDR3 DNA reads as TGTGCCAGCAGTTGGTCAGCGGGGGGGCCGCAGTATTTT. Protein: CASSWSAGGPQYF.

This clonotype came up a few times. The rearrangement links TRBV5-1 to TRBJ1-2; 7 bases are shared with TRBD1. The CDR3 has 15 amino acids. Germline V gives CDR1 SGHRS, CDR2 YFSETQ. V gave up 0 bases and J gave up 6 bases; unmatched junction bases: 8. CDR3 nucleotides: TGCGCCAGCAGCTTGGAACAGGGGAGATTAGATGGCTACACCTTC. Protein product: CASSLEQGRLDGYTF.

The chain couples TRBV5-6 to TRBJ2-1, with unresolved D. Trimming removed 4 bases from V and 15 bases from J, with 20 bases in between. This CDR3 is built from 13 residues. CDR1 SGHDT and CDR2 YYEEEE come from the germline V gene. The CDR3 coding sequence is TGTGCCAGCAGCGTTCCGGGCTCCCTCGCACCGTTCTTC. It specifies CASSVPGSLAPFF.